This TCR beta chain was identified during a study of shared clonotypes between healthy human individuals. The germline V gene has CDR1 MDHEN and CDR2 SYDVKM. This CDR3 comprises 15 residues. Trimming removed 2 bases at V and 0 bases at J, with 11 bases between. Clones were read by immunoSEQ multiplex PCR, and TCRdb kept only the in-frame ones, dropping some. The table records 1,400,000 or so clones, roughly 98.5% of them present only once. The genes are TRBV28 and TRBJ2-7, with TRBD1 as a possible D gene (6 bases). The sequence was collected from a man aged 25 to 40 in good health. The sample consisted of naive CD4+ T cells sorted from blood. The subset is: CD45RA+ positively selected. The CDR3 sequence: CASSLRTDSSYEQYF. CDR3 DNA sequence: TGTGCCAGCAGTTTAAGGACGGACAGCTCCTACGAGCAGTACTTC.